The source of this T cell receptor (beta chain) is a study of post-analysis software for immune sequencing data. Study information: Courses of disease covered relapsing-remitting, secondary progressive and progressive-relapsing multiple sclerosis.

Sequencing libraries made from TCR beta cDNA carried unique molecular identifiers. About 500,000 cDNA molecules were obtained per 1 to 10 million input T cells. TCRdb recomputed calls from the PCR reads with MiXCR, one row per CDR3 protein. Counted here are roughly 700,000 distinct CDR3 sequences, roughly 27% occurring once; the ten biggest clones make up around 0.6%. On this clonotype itself: What it binds is not known.

The germline CDR1 and CDR2 sequences are SGHAT and FQNNGV. The trim removed 2 bases at V and 5 bases at J, leaving 4 bases unmatched. The CDR3 is 14 residues long. General study findings and limits: Significantly decreased normalized Chao1 diversity was recorded for multiple sclerosis patients relative to controls. Patients carried 4 or 5 TRBV segments more frequently than controls did, and TRBV5-6, TRBV5-1 and TRBV20-1 were among them. Samples sharing a preparation batch grouped tightly together when assessed by F measure.

The chain joins TRBV11-2 to TRBJ2-5; 8 positions agree with TRBD1. This receptor was obtained from a girl aged 5-17 years with multiple sclerosis. Specimen: blood. Written as DNA, the CDR3 is TGTGCCAGCAGCTTACAGGGGGCTCGGGAGACCCAGTACTTC. Translated: CASSLQGARETQYF.